What follows are 2 T cell receptor beta chains derived from one specimen sequenced in a study of vaccination and CD4 T cells after COVID-19. These receptors' targets are unknown. Cultured CD4+ T cells had their DNA profiled by the Oncomine TCR Beta short-read assay. TCRdb redid the calling of the PCR reads with MiXCR, one entry per CDR3 protein. Of about 5,100 distinct CDR3 sequences in the sample, around 50% were seen once. As for treatment: roughly 10-day PBMC culture with coronavirus spike peptide pools or control peptides (ViraFEST assay). Material for sequencing was CD4+ T cells from blood, cultured in vitro. All receptors derive from a human donor who had recovered from COVID-19.

The chain joins TRBV11-2 to TRBJ2-1; D possibly corresponds to TRBD1 (5 bases). The CDR3 is 17 amino acids. Germline CDR1 SGHAT, CDR2 FQNNGV. V was shortened by 1 base and J by 4 bases, with 17 bases between the two germline ends. In DNA form, the CDR3 reads TGTGCCAGCAGCTTAGGTCCTAAGGGGCTCCCTTACAATGAGCAGTTCTTC. Encoded protein: CASSLGPKGLPYNEQFF.

About this clonotype: The junction differs from germline at one of its ends, possibly a read error. CDR3 residues: CASSVSGGYQETQCF. The CDR3 DNA follows: TGTGCCAGCAGTGTAAGCGGGGGGTACCAAGAGACCCAGTGCTTC. The chain employs TRBV2 and TRBJ2-5; TRBD2 aligns across 9 bases. This CDR3 comprises 15 residues. Germline lookup yields CDR1 SNHLY and CDR2 FYNNEI.